What follows is one TCR beta chain and its context. The source of the sample is a study of T cell changes during pregnancy in multiple sclerosis. Profiled with immunoSEQ multiplex PCR; TCRdb holds only in-frame clones, not every one. Among 40,000 to 50,000 clones listed, less than 95% were seen once. Germline V gene lookup returns CDR1 MNHNS and CDR2 SASEGT. This CDR3 has 15 amino acids. Trimming pared 1 base from V and 9 bases from J, leaving 15 bases between. The sequencing used CD4+ T cells from peripheral blood mononuclear cells, collected in the third trimester of pregnancy. The TCR sequence derives from a female donor with multiple sclerosis, enrolled in a pregnancy study. The chain couples TRBV6-1 to TRBJ2-2; D is unresolved. This chain's CDR3 is CASSEVQSLGRELFF. Written as DNA, the CDR3 is TGTGCCAGCAGTGAAGTGCAGTCTCTGGGCCGGGAGCTGTTTTTT.